This T cell receptor beta chain was obtained from a study of molecular identifiers for immune sequencing clone quantification. General study findings and limits: More than 98% of effector molecules, versus under 1% of naive-cell molecules, belonged to clones above 20 RNA copies.

Within the sample, this clonotype is medium-sized (0.01 to 0.1%). What it recognizes is unknown. In TCRdb, the PCR reads were re-called with MiXCR into one record per CDR3 protein. The sample has about 6,100 distinct CDR3 sequences; about 15% are singletons. The CDR3 is 17 amino acids. In germline, CDR1 is PRHDT, CDR2 FYEKMQ (reference sequence). V dropped 1 base and J dropped 3 bases, with 19 bases sitting between them. This sequence was found in a human donor in good health. Some libraries in this study had Jurkat cell RNA spiked in. J is TRBJ2-7 and V is TRBV13, with a weak D call TRBD2 (6 bases). The specimen was naive CD8+ T cells from blood, with Jurkat cell RNA spiked in. This sample's subset: FACS-sorted CD8+CD4-CCR7+CD45RA+ naive T cells. The CDR3 DNA reads TGTGCCAGCAGCTTAGTTGCACCCGGGAGTTCGAACTACGAGCAGTACTTC. Protein sequence: CASSLVAPGSSNYEQYF.